Following are 27 T cell receptor beta chains from one sample sequenced in a study of OX40 agonist ivuxolimab in advanced cancers. Method: immunoSEQ multiplex PCR; TCRdb's copy keeps in-frame clones and lacks some. In the table there are tens of thousands of clones, over 75% of which are singletons. The sample here was CD4+ or CD8+ T cells sorted from blood, taken in a trial of the OX40 agonist ivuxolimab. The receptors were gathered from an adult with an advanced solid tumor such as melanoma, head and neck, liver or kidney cancer.

The chain is built from TRBV11-2 and TRBJ2-5, with D perhaps assigned TRBD1 or TRBD2 (6 bases each). CDR3 size: 15 residues. V lost 6 bases to trimming and J lost 5 bases, with 19 bases between them. Germline lookup yields CDR1 SGHAT and CDR2 FQNNGV. CDR3 DNA sequence: TGTGCCAGCAGTTTGGGTGCGGGAAGGGGGGAGACCCAGTACTTC. Translated: CASSLGAGRGETQYF.

J is TRBJ1-5 and V is TRBV5-5; D not resolved. Germline CDR1 SGHKS, CDR2 YYEKEE (reference sequence). The CDR3 runs 14 residues. The ends were cut back, 0 bases at V and 0 bases at J, with 4 bases in the middle. DNA of the CDR3: TGTGCCAGCAGCTTGGACAGTAGCAATCAGCCCCAGCATTTT. This encodes CASSLDSSNQPQHF.

This chain joins TRBV7-8 and TRBJ2-7, with D maybe TRBD2 (6 bases). V gave up 7 bases and J gave up 1 base, with 14 bases separating them. The CDR3 spans 14 residues. CDR1 and CDR2 from the germline V gene are SGHVS and FQNEAQ. CDR3 sequence reads: CASTPLEGSYEQYF. The DNA of the CDR3 is TGTGCCAGCACCCCCCTGGAGGGGTCCTACGAGCAGTACTTC.

This clone was recorded a few times. This chain uses TRBV4-3 with TRBJ1-2; D is possibly TRBD1 (6 bases). CDR1 and CDR2 (germline): LGHNA, YSLEER. Trimming removed 0 bases at V and 8 bases at J, with 10 bases between. The CDR3 length is 13 residues. CDR3 sequence: CASSQETGRGYTF. As DNA, the CDR3 is TGCGCCAGCAGCCAAGAGACAGGCCGCGGCTACACCTTC.

V is TRBV28 and J is TRBJ2-7; D gene uncertain. CDR1 is MDHEN and CDR2 is SYDVKM in the germline V gene. V dropped 5 bases and J dropped 3 bases, with 14 bases sitting between them. The CDR3 extends over 14 amino acids. This CDR3 reads CASSPRNSYYEQYF. DNA for the CDR3: TGTGCCAGCAGTCCCCGGAACAGTTACTACGAGCAGTACTTC. Combining the CDR3 with reference TRBV28 and TRBJ2-7 gives the whole variable domain DVKVTQSSRYLVKRTGEKVFLECVQDMDHENMFWYRQDPGLGLRLIYFSYDVKMKEKGDIPEGYSVSREKKERFSLILESASTNQTSMYLCASSPRNSYYEQYFGPGTRLTVT.

This sequence joins TRBV25-1 and TRBJ1-3; D call uncertain. The V and J ends lost 2 bases and 0 bases respectively, with 5 bases between them. This CDR3 is 14 amino acids long. The germline V gene has CDR1 MGHDK and CDR2 SYGVNS. CDR3 in amino acids: CASSEGVSGNTIYF. The CDR3 region has the DNA TGTGCCAGCAGTGAAGGGGTCTCTGGAAACACCATATATTTT.

CDR3 protein: CASSLSGNQETQYF. The CDR3 DNA follows: TGTGCCAGCAGCTTGTCAGGGAACCAAGAGACCCAGTACTTC. V gene TRBV5-4 combines with J gene TRBJ2-5, with D possibly matching TRBD1 (5 bases). Germline CDR1 and CDR2: SGHNT and YYREEE (reference sequence). The CDR3 has 14 residues. The V and J ends lost 1 base and 0 bases respectively, with 7 bases between them. Drawing the rest from reference TRBV5-4 and TRBJ2-5, the complete variable domain is ETGVTQSPTHLIKTRGQQVTLRCSSQSGHNTVSWYQQALGQGPQFIFQYYREEENGRGNFPPRFSGLQFPNYSSELNVNALELDDSALYLCASSLSGNQETQYFGPGTRLLVL.

This clone is categorized as large. The V and J genes are TRBV10-3 and TRBJ1-1, with 10 bases matching TRBD1. Trimming at V came to 6 bases and at J to 11 bases, leaving 12 bases not matched to a gene. The germline V gene has CDR1 ENHRY and CDR2 SYGVKD. The CDR3 consists of 14 residues. The CDR3 DNA reads as TGTGCCATCAGGGACCTTCCCGGGACAGGGGTGGCTTTCTTT. This encodes CAIRDLPGTGVAFF.

Regarding this clone: Other DNA sequences of this sample code for an identical CDR3. This rearrangement joins TRBV19 to TRBJ2-2, with D hard to call. This CDR3 is 14 amino acids long. Between the trimmed V and J ends, which lost 7 bases and 0 bases, there was a span of 9 bases. Looked up from germline, CDR1 is LNHDA and CDR2 is SQIVND (reference sequence). CDR3: CASTIATNTGELFF. CDR3 coding DNA: TGTGCCAGTACCATCGCTACGAACACCGGGGAGCTGTTTTTT.

V usage is TRBV7-3 and J usage is TRBJ2-6, with D uncertain. CDR3 size: 14 residues. Trimming removed 5 bases at V and 4 bases at J, with 9 bases between. The germline gives CDR1 SGHTA, CDR2 FQGTGA. CDR3 DNA sequence: TGTGCCAGCAGCCCACTTAAGGGGGCCAACGTCCTGACTTTC. Amino acids: CASSPLKGANVLTF.

A single count supports this clone. The chain's CDR3 is CASSEDPAGGWEQYF. For the CDR3, the DNA is TGTGCCAGCAGTGAAGATCCGGCAGGGGGCTGGGAGCAGTACTTC. This rearrangement joins TRBV6-1 to TRBJ2-7; 8 bases map to TRBD1. Germline loops: CDR1 MNHNS, CDR2 SASEGT. Trimming cost V 1 base and J 7 bases; bases outside gene matches: 9. The CDR3 contains 15 residues.

This chain uses TRBV30 with TRBJ2-5; the D is unclear. The CDR3 is 12 residues long. V was shortened by 5 bases and J by 2 bases, with 9 bases between the two germline ends. Germline loops: CDR1 GTSNPN, CDR2 SVGIG (reference sequence). The CDR3, as DNA: TGTGCCTGGCAACTGAGGCAAGAGACCCAGTACTTC. Protein product: CAWQLRQETQYF.

This chain joins TRBV28 and TRBJ1-5; TRBD1 matches at 8 bases. Trimming at V came to 5 bases and at J to 4 bases, leaving 10 bases not matched to a gene. CDR1 is MDHEN, CDR2 SYDVKM, per germline. The CDR3 loop spans 16 amino acids. The CDR3 DNA reads TGTGCCAGCAGTCCCATAGGACAGGGTCAGAATCAGCCCCAGCATTTT. This encodes CASSPIGQGQNQPQHF.

The V gene is TRBV6-5, the J gene TRBJ2-1; 8 bases agree with TRBD2. The ends lost 4 bases at V and 9 bases at J; junction bases unmatched: 2. In germline, CDR1 is MNHEY, CDR2 SVGAGI. This CDR3 has 12 residues. The CDR3 loop reads CASSSAGVEQFF. The CDR3 bases are TGTGCCAGCAGTTCAGCGGGAGTTGAGCAGTTCTTC.

The genes are TRBV27 and TRBJ1-5; 7 nucleotides align to TRBD1. The CDR3 is 15 amino acids. Germline lookup yields CDR1 MNHEY and CDR2 SMNVEV (reference sequence). Unmatched junction bases numbered 10, after V lost 8 bases and J lost 3 bases. CDR3 sequence (DNA): TGTGCCAGCCAAATGTTCAGGGGGGACAATCAGCCCCAGCATTTT. Translating gives CASQMFRGDNQPQHF.

The chain has TRBV7-8 and TRBJ2-7; a weak D match, TRBD1 (5 bases). V was clipped by 4 bases and J by 3 bases, with 13 bases between them. CDR3 length equals 14 residues. Germline loops: CDR1 SGHVS, CDR2 FQNEAQ. The CDR3 region has the DNA TGTGCCAGCAGCTATGACAGTAAAGGCTACGAGCAGTACTTC. Translation gives CASSYDSKGYEQYF.

In this sample, this clone turned up a few times. The genes are TRBV28 and TRBJ1-2; D unclear. V lost 4 bases to trimming and J lost 7 bases, with 13 bases between them. This CDR3 spans 13 amino acids. Germline V lookup: CDR1 MDHEN, CDR2 SYDVKM. The CDR3 sequence: CASSSGHSGGYTF. CDR3 DNA: TGTGCCAGCAGTTCGGGCCACTCGGGTGGCTACACCTTC.

This chain joins TRBV4-3 and TRBJ2-7; D perhaps matches TRBD2 (5 bases). The CDR3 consists of 17 residues. Germline CDR1 LGHNA, CDR2 YSLEER. The V gene lost 1 base and the J gene lost 0 bases, with 16 bases spanning the gap. The CDR3 spells CASSQGEIVGSSYEQYF. DNA for the CDR3: TGCGCCAGCAGCCAAGGCGAGATCGTAGGGAGCTCCTACGAGCAGTACTTC.

The chain is built from TRBV5-6 and TRBJ2-1, with 9 bases matching TRBD1. The CDR3 length is 15 residues. V was pared by 4 bases and J by 10 bases, with 12 bases of the junction left unmatched. The germline V gene has CDR1 SGHDT and CDR2 YYEEEE. The CDR3 protein is CASSPPGQGVEEQFF. The CDR3 nucleotides are TGTGCCAGCAGCCCACCGGGACAGGGTGTCGAGGAGCAGTTCTTC.

This chain connects TRBV5-4 to TRBJ1-2; maybe TRBD1 (6 bases). V dropped 0 bases and J dropped 4 bases, with 22 bases sitting between them. This CDR3 has 18 residues. The germline gives CDR1 SGHNT, CDR2 YYREEE (reference sequence). CDR3 DNA sequence: TGTGCCAGCAGCTTGGACGTTGTAGGGACACACTCCGGCTATGGCTACACCTTC. Amino acid sequence: CASSLDVVGTHSGYGYTF.

This chain uses TRBV13 with TRBJ2-5; 8 bases line up with TRBD2. V shed 2 bases, J shed 5 bases, and the junction held 10 bases outside the gene matches. The germline V gene has CDR1 PRHDT and CDR2 FYEKMQ (reference sequence). This CDR3 contains 16 residues. The DNA of the CDR3 is TGTGCCAGCAGCTTACGGGATAGCGGGGAGGAGGAGACCCAGTACTTC. Its protein is CASSLRDSGEEETQYF. Together with reference TRBV13 and TRBJ2-5, the CDR3 gives the full variable domain: AAGVIQSPRHLIKEKRETATLKCYPIPRHDTVYWYQQGPGQDPQFLISFYEKMQSDKGSIPDRFSAQQFSDYHSELNMSSLELGDSALYFCASSLRDSGEEETQYFGPGTRLLVL.

This chain uses TRBV7-9 with TRBJ2-4; D unclear. Germline-derived CDR1 and CDR2 are SEHNR and FQNEAQ (reference sequence). Between the trimmed V and J ends, which lost 7 bases and 2 bases, there was a span of 12 bases. The CDR3 is 14 amino acids. CDR3 DNA sequence: TGTGCCAGCACGCCCCGTGGGTCCAAAAACATTCAGTACTTC. Protein sequence: CASTPRGSKNIQYF.

The chain is built from TRBV28 and TRBJ2-7; 7 bases agree with TRBD2. The germline CDR1 and CDR2 sequences are MDHEN and SYDVKM. V shed 4 bases and J 3 bases; nucleotides not matched to a gene: 12. The CDR3 is made up of 16 amino acids. For the CDR3, the DNA is TGTGCCAGCAGTTCTAGTTCTAGCGGTTACCGCTACGAGCAGTACTTC. It codes for CASSSSSSGYRYEQYF. Looking up the rest from reference TRBV28 and TRBJ2-7 gives the full variable domain: DVKVTQSSRYLVKRTGEKVFLECVQDMDHENMFWYRQDPGLGLRLIYFSYDVKMKEKGDIPEGYSVSREKKERFSLILESASTNQTSMYLCASSSSSSGYRYEQYFGPGTRLTVT.

This clone came up a few times. The rearrangement links TRBV4-1 to TRBJ1-5; D gene ambiguous. The CDR3 contains 13 residues. Trimming took 0 bases from V and 2 from J, leaving 2 bases between them. The germline V gene encodes CDR1 MGHRA and CDR2 YSYEKL. The CDR3 loop reads CASSQDGNQPQHF. In nucleotides, the CDR3 is TGCGCCAGCAGCCAAGATGGCAATCAGCCCCAGCATTTT.

The V gene is TRBV13, the J gene TRBJ2-1; no clear D. This CDR3 has 17 residues. V was cut by 4 bases and J by 0 bases, with 16 bases left in between. Germline V gene lookup returns CDR1 PRHDT and CDR2 FYEKMQ (reference sequence). CDR3 region: CASSSIPKPSSYNEQFF. CDR3 nucleotides: TGTGCCAGCAGCTCTATTCCGAAGCCAAGCTCCTACAATGAGCAGTTCTTC.

The gene calls are TRBV2 and TRBJ2-2; D gene unclear. Germline V gene data show CDR1 as SNHLY and CDR2 as FYNNEI. Trimming took 0 bases from V and 3 from J, leaving 11 bases between them. The CDR3 length is 16 residues. CDR3: CASSEALRSDTGELFF. The DNA for the CDR3 is TGTGCCAGCAGTGAAGCGCTTCGGAGCGACACCGGGGAGCTGTTTTTT.

The V gene is TRBV2, the J gene TRBJ1-1, with a possible D match to TRBD1 (6 bases). V shed 4 bases and J shed 7 bases, with 10 bases lying between them. Germline assignment: CDR1 SNHLY and CDR2 FYNNEI. The CDR3 is 12 amino acids. In DNA, the CDR3 is TGTGCCAGCAGTGGGACAGCTTATGAAGCTTTCTTT. It is translated as CASSGTAYEAFF.